This T cell receptor beta chain comes out of a study of cytomegalovirus exposure and HLA in healthy donors. Study-wide results and caveats: It was in a later analysis that TCR association rates were seen to vary by HLA locus, highest for DRB1 and lowest for HLA-C.

As for this clone: The antigen is undetermined.

The PCR contained 60 Vbeta and 13 Jbeta primers. In the original workflow: Approximately 11 million of the roughly 80 million unique TCR beta chains counted in a later analysis were shared. Profiling relied on immunoSEQ multiplex PCR, and the TCRdb table lists in-frame clones only, not all of them. V, J and clone size are those of that table, while D and trimming were read from the DNA. In total, the table holds tens of thousands of clones. CDR3 length equals 15 residues. V lost 3 bases and J lost 2; bases outside the gene matches: 6. The germline gives CDR1 GTSNPN, CDR2 SVGIG (reference sequence). Sequenced input: PBMCs. The chain couples TRBV30 to TRBJ2-1, with TRBD2 identical over 8 bases. This TCR was sampled from a woman aged 45 to 65 in good health and CMV-seropositive. The CDR3 sequence is CAWRPSGGPYNEQFF. CDR3 in DNA: TGTGCCTGGAGGCCCAGCGGGGGCCCCTACAATGAGCAGTTCTTC.